These 17 T cell receptor beta chains were sequenced from one sample in a study of long-term antiretroviral therapy in people with HIV. The assay used was immunoSEQ (version v3.0), run at survey level. Repertoires were generated with immunoSEQ multiplex PCR, while TCRdb's copy carries only in-frame clones and drops some. The sample includes tens of thousands of clones, approximately 90% of them seen just once. The sample consisted of unsorted PBMCs, taken 3.2 years before starting antiretroviral therapy. Receptors were obtained from a man over 45 with HIV.

This clone is a singleton in its sample. The chain carries TRBV2 and TRBJ2-7, with TRBD2 matching 7 bases. CDR3 length: 13 amino acids. V lost 6 bases, J lost 2 bases, and 4 bases stayed unmatched. Germline V gene data show CDR1 as SNHLY and CDR2 as FYNNEI. Here the CDR3 DNA reads TGTGCCAGCAGGACCGGGACTACCTACGAGCAGTACTTC. Its protein is CASRTGTTYEQYF.

CDR3 residues: CASSSAGGSYNEQFF. The DNA of the CDR3 is TGTGCCAGTTCCTCAGCGGGAGGTTCCTACAATGAGCAGTTCTTC. The V gene is TRBV9, the J gene TRBJ2-1; 9 bases agree with TRBD2. Germline V lookup: CDR1 SGDLS, CDR2 YYNGEE. J was trimmed by 1 base and V by 8 bases; bases with no gene match: 7. This CDR3 contains 15 residues.

This chain joins TRBV28 and TRBJ1-2; tentative D call: TRBD1 (6 bases). In germline, CDR1 is MDHEN, CDR2 SYDVKM. CDR3 size: 11 residues. The V end lost 11 bases, the J end lost 3 bases, and 10 bases lay between the germline ends. The CDR3 DNA reads TGTGCCCTGAGGACAGACTATGGCTACACCTTC. It yields the protein CALRTDYGYTF.

The chain is built from TRBV7-9 and TRBJ2-3; D uncertain. The V gene's germline CDR1 is SEHNR and CDR2 FQNEAQ (reference sequence). The CDR3 totals 13 residues. V was cut by 2 bases and J by 0 bases, with 3 bases left in between. CDR3 bases: TGTGCCAGCAGCTTATTAAGCACAGATACGCAGTATTTT. Translation gives CASSLLSTDTQYF.

The chain uses TRBV5-6 and TRBJ2-2; 7 bases map to TRBD1. Germline assignment: CDR1 SGHDT and CDR2 YYEEEE. The J segment lost 4 bases and the V segment lost 1 base, leaving 7 bases of the junction unmatched. This CDR3 has 16 amino acids. The chain's CDR3 is CASSLYQGVITGELFF. The CDR3 DNA reads as TGTGCCAGCAGCTTGTATCAGGGGGTTATCACCGGGGAGCTGTTTTTT.

V usage is TRBV10-1 and J usage is TRBJ2-7; 8 positions agree with TRBD2. V was pared by 1 base and J by 6 bases, with 8 bases of the junction left unmatched. CDR1 and CDR2 from the germline V gene are WNHNN and SYGVQD (reference sequence). The CDR3 totals 15 residues. In nucleotides, the CDR3 is TGCGCCAGCAGTGAGTATACTAGCGGCACGGCCGAGCAGTACTTC. Translated: CASSEYTSGTAEQYF.

This clone has just one count. The J gene is TRBJ1-3, the V gene TRBV18; 9 nucleotides line up with TRBD1. The V gene's germline CDR1 is KGHSH and CDR2 LQKENI. The CDR3 runs to 15 residues. Trimming cost V 3 bases and J 2 bases; bases outside gene matches: 2. In DNA, the CDR3 is TGTGCCAGCTCACCCCGACAGGGGGCTGGAAACACCATATATTTT. It yields the protein CASSPRQGAGNTIYF.

The chain uses TRBV5-1 and TRBJ2-5; maybe TRBD1 (5 bases). CDR3 length: 15 amino acids. Germline CDR1 and CDR2: SGHRS and YFSETQ. V shed 2 bases and J shed 2 bases, with 13 bases lying between them. CDR3 DNA: TGCGCCAGCAGCTTACAGAGCAGGGCTCAAGAGACCCAGTACTTC. Translating gives CASSLQSRAQETQYF.

J is TRBJ1-4 and V is TRBV18, with D possibly TRBD1 on 6 matching bases. The CDR3 has 15 amino acids. V lost 2 bases and J lost 5, with 12 bases in between. Germline CDR1 KGHSH, CDR2 LQKENI. The CDR3 DNA is TGTGCCAGCTCACCAGACGCAGGGGCCAATGAAAAACTGTTTTTT. Amino acids: CASSPDAGANEKLFF. The complete variable domain, with remaining parts taken from reference TRBV18 and TRBJ1-4, reads NAGVMQNPRHLVRRRGQEARLRCSPMKGHSHVYWYRQLPEEGLKFMVYLQKENIIDESGMPKERFSAEFPKEGPSILRIQQVVRGDSAAYFCASSPDAGANEKLFFGSGTQLSVL.

The chain employs TRBV2 and TRBJ1-5; D is possibly TRBD1 (5 bases). This CDR3 spans 14 amino acids. With 6 bases removed from V and 2 bases from J, the gap between germline ends came to 11 bases. The germline gives CDR1 SNHLY, CDR2 FYNNEI. This CDR3 is CASSQGVGNQPQHF. The CDR3 bases are TGTGCCAGCAGCCAAGGGGTCGGCAATCAGCCCCAGCATTTT.

J is TRBJ2-3 and V is TRBV11-2, with D perhaps TRBD1 or TRBD2 (7 bases each). The CDR3 length is 16 residues. The germline V and J ends were trimmed by 5 bases and 2 bases, with 17 bases remaining between them. Per the germline V gene, CDR1 is SGHAT and CDR2 is FQNNGV. The CDR3 is CASSPARGGDTDTQYF. CDR3 DNA: TGTGCCAGCAGCCCCGCCAGGGGGGGGGACACAGATACGCAGTATTTT.

The chain is built from TRBV5-6 and TRBJ2-5; D is possibly TRBD1 or TRBD2 (5 bases each). Trimming stripped 5 bases from V and 1 base from J, with 18 bases between. The germline CDR1 and CDR2 sequences are SGHDT and YYEEEE. There are 16 residues in the CDR3. The CDR3 DNA reads as TGTGCCAGCAGTTATGCTTTGGGGGTCCTCCAAGAGACCCAGTACTTC. This sequence encodes CASSYALGVLQETQYF.

The rearrangement joins TRBV30 to TRBJ2-7, with TRBD1 identical over 7 bases. This CDR3 has 15 amino acids. J was trimmed by 9 bases and V by 0 bases; bases with no gene match: 14. Germline CDR1 reads GTSNPN; CDR2 reads SVGIG (reference sequence). The CDR3: CAWSVLPSDRAPQYF. The CDR3 DNA reads as TGTGCCTGGAGTGTACTCCCCTCAGACAGGGCCCCGCAGTACTTC.

This chain connects TRBV9 to TRBJ2-5; 7 positions match TRBD1. The CDR3 extends over 16 amino acids. Germline loops: CDR1 SGDLS, CDR2 YYNGEE. The trim removed 0 bases at V and 1 base at J, leaving 6 bases unmatched. The CDR3 DNA reads TGTGCCAGCAGCGTAGGAGGGGACAGCATCCAAGAGACCCAGTACTTC. Its protein is CASSVGGDSIQETQYF.

This chain joins TRBV5-1 and TRBJ2-5; D is ambiguous. This CDR3 region has 15 residues. Germline CDR1 is SGHRS and CDR2 is YFSETQ. The germline V and J ends were trimmed by 2 bases and 3 bases, with 14 bases remaining between them. The CDR3 region has the DNA TGCGCCAGCAGCTTCGCCCGCGGAGTTGAAGAGACCCAGTACTTC. Translation gives CASSFARGVEETQYF.

The CDR3 sequence is CAITSGGVSEQFF. The CDR3 DNA reads TGTGCCATTACTAGCGGGGGGGTGAGTGAGCAGTTCTTC. The chain employs TRBV10-3 and TRBJ2-1; TRBD2 aligns across 13 bases. The ends lost 9 bases at V and 9 bases at J; junction bases unmatched: 5. Germline V lookup: CDR1 ENHRY, CDR2 SYGVKD. CDR3 size: 13 residues.

J is TRBJ2-1 and V is TRBV5-1, with 11 bases fitting TRBD2. The CDR3 spans 15 residues. J gave up 5 bases and V 2 bases, and 3 bases lay outside the gene matches. Germline-derived CDR1 and CDR2 are SGHRS and YFSETQ. Written as DNA, the CDR3 is TGCGCCAGCAGCTTACTAGCGGGAGCTAACAATGAGCAGTTCTTC. Translating gives CASSLLAGANNEQFF.